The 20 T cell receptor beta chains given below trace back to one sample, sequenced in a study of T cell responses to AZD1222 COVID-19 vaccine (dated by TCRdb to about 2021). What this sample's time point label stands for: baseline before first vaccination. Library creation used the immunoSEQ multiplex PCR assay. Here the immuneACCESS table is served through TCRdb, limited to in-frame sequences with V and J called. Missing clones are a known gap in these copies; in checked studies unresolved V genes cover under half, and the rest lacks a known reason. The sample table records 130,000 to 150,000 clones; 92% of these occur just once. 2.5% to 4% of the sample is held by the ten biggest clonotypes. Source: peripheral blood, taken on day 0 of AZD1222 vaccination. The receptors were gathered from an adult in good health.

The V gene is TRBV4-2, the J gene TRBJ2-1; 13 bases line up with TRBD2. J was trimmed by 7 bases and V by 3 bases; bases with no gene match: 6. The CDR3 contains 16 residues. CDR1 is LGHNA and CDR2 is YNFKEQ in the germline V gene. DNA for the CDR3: TGTGCCAGCAGCCATTGGACTAGCGGGAGAGGGAATGAGCAGTTCTTC. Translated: CASSHWTSGRGNEQFF.

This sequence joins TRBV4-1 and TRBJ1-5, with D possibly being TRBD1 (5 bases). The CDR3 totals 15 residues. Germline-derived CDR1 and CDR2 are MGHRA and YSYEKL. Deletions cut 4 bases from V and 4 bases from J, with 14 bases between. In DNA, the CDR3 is TGCGCCAGCAGCCCACAACCAGGGCAAAATCAGCCCCAGCATTTT. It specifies CASSPQPGQNQPQHF.

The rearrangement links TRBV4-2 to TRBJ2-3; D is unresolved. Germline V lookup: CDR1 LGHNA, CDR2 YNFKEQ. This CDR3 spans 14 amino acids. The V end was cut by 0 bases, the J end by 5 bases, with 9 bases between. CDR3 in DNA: TGTGCCAGCAGCCAAGAGGCGAGCGTAGATACGCAGTATTTT. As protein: CASSQEASVDTQYF.

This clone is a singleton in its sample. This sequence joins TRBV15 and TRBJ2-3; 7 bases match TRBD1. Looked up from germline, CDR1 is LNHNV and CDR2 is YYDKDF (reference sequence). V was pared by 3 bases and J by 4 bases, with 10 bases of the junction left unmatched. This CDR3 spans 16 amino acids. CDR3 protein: CATSSGQAQGADTQYF. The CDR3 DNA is TGTGCCACCAGCAGCGGACAGGCCCAAGGCGCAGATACGCAGTATTTT.

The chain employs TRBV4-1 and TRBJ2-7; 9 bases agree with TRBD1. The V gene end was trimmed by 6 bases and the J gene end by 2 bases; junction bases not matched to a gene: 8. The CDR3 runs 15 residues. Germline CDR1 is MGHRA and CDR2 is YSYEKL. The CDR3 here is CASSYPGQGTYEQYF. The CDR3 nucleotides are TGCGCCAGCAGTTATCCGGGACAGGGAACCTACGAGCAGTACTTC.

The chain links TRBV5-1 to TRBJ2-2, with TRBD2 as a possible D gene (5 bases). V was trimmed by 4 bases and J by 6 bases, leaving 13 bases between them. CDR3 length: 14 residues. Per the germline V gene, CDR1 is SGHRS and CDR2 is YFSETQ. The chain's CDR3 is CASSPGIRAGELFF. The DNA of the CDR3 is TGCGCCAGCAGCCCGGGGATCCGTGCCGGGGAGCTGTTTTTT.

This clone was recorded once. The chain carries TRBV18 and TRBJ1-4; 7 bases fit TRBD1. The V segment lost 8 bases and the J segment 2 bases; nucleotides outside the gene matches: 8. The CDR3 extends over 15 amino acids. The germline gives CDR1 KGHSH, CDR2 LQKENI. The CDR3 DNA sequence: TGTGCCAGCAGAACAGGGGAGGGGACTAATGAAAAACTGTTTTTT. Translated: CASRTGEGTNEKLFF.

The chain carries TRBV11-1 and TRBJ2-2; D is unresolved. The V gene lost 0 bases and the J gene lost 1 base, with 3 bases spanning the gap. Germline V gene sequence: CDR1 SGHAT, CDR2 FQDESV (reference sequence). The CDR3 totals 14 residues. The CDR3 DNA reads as TGTGCCAGCAGCTTAGCGCAGAACACCGGGGAGCTGTTTTTT. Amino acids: CASSLAQNTGELFF.

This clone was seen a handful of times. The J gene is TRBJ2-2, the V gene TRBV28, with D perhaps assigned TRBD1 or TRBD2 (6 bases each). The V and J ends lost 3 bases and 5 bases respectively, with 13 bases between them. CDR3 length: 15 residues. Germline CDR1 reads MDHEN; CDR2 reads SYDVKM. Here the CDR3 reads CASSFSEGGTGELFF. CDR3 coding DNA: TGTGCCAGCAGTTTTTCTGAGGGGGGTACCGGGGAGCTGTTTTTT.

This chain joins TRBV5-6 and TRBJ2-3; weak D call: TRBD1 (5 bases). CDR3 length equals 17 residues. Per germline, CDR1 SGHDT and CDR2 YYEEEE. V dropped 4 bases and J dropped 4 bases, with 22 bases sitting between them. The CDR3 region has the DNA TGTGCCAGCAGCCCTTGGGCAGGGATCGGGCTTGCAGATACGCAGTATTTT. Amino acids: CASSPWAGIGLADTQYF.

The CDR3 sequence is CASSRQGEANGSPLHF. The CDR3 nucleotides are TGTGCCAGCAGCCGGCAGGGGGAGGCGAATGGGTCACCCCTCCACTTT. The chain combines TRBV7-6 with TRBJ1-6; 7 bases are shared with TRBD1. J lost 10 bases, V lost 5 bases, and 14 bases had no gene match. CDR1 and CDR2 (germline): SGHVS, FNYEAQ. This CDR3 contains 16 residues.

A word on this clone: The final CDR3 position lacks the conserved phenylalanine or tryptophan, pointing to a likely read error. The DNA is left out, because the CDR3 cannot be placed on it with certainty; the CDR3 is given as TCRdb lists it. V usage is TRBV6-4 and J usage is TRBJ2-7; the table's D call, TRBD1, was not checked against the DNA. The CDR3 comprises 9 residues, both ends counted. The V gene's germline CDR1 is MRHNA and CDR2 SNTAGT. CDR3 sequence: CASSDFGQG.

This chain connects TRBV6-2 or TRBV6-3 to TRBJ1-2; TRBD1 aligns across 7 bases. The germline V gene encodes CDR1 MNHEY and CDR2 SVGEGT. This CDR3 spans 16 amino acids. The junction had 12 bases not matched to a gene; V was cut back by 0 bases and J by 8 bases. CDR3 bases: TGTGCCAGCAGTTACTCGACGGACAGGTATTCTGTCGGCTACACCTTC. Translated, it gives CASSYSTDRYSVGYTF.

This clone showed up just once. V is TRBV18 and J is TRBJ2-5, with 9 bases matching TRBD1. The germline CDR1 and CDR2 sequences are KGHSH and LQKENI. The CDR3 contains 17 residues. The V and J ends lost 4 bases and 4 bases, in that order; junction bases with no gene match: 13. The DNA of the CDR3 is TGTGCCAGCTCACTTCGCCCCCCGGGACAGGGTGGAGAGACCCAGTACTTC. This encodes CASSLRPPGQGGETQYF.

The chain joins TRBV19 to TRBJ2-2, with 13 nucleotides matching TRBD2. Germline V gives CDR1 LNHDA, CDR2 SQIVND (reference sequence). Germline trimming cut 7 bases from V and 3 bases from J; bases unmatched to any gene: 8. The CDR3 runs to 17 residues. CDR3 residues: CASTPGLAGVYTGELFF. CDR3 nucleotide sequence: TGTGCCAGTACCCCAGGACTAGCGGGAGTATACACCGGGGAGCTGTTTTTT.

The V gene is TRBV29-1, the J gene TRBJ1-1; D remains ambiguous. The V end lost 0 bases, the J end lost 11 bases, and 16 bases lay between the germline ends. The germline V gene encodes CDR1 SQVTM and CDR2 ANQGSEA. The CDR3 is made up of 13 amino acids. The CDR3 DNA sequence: TGCAGCGTTGAAGATCCCCCCTATCAGATGGCTTTCTTT. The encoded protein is CSVEDPPYQMAFF. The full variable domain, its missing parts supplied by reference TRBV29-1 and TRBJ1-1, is SAVISQKPSRDICQRGTSLTIQCQVDSQVTMMFWYRQQPGQSLTLIATANQGSEATYESGFVIDKFPISRPNLTFSTLTVSNMSPEDSSIYLCSVEDPPYQMAFFGQGTRLTVV.

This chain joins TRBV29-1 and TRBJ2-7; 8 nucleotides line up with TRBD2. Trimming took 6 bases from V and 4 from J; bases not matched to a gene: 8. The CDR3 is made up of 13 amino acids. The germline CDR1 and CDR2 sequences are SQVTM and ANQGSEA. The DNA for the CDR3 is TGCAGCGTCAAAAGCGGGACTAGGTACGAGCAGTACTTC. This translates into CSVKSGTRYEQYF.

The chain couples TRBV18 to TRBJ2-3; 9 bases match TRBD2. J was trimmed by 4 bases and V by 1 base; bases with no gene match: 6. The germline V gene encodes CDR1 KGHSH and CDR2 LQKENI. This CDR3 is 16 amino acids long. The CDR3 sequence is CASSPLARGGPDTQYF. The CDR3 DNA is TGTGCCAGCTCACCACTTGCGCGGGGGGGGCCAGATACGCAGTATTTT.

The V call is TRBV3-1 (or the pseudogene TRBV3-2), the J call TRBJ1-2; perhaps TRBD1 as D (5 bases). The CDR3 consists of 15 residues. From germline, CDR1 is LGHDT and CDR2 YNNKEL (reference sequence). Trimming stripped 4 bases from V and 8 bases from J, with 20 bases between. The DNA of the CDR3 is TGTGCCAGCAGCCCCAGTCTAGGGACGCAACGGGGCTACACCTTC. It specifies CASSPSLGTQRGYTF.

DNA for the CDR3: TGTGCCAGCAGTTACGGGGGGACCACTGAAGCTTTCTTT. Translating it yields CASSYGGTTEAFF. The chain recombines TRBV6-5 with TRBJ1-1, with a weak D call TRBD1 (5 bases). Trimming took 2 bases from V and 4 from J, leaving 8 bases between them. The length of the CDR3 is 13 residues. CDR1 MNHEY and CDR2 SVGAGI come from the germline V gene.